The clone carrying this TCR beta chain has a count of ten or more. Its antigen remains unknown. How the authors handled the data: Across clinicopathological groups, CDR3 differences served as the basis for building a distant-metastasis classifier for papillary thyroid cancer. Through MiXCR, TCRdb re-clonotyped the PCR reads. The V and J calls follow TCRdb's processing rather than the paper's. The profile shows about 52,000 clones, around a sixth of them singletons. This entry comes from a study of metastatic and nonmetastatic thyroid tumors. Looking at the study overall: Repertoires from blood and tumor or nodule tissue of malignant and benign thyroid patients were compared.

Patients underwent thyroid surgery, and none had received any treatment before it. Study conclusions and caveats: When malignant thyroid tumors were compared with benign nodules, TCR beta diversity was reportedly significantly higher in the malignant tumors. This held in both blood and tumor samples.

This clonotype was sampled from a female donor with papillary thyroid cancer or a benign thyroid nodule (not recorded which). Some clones in this sample may be carry-over from other donors' samples. Sequencing was done on a sample of blood.

CDR3 DNA sequence: TGCGCCAGCAGCTTGCTTAACACCGGGGAGCTGTTTTTT. Translation gives CASSLLNTGELFF. The chain is built from TRBV5-1 and TRBJ2-2; D is unclear. There are 13 residues in the CDR3. The germline V gene has CDR1 SGHRS and CDR2 YFSETQ. The ends were cut back, 1 base at V and 2 bases at J, with 3 bases in the middle.